What follows describes a single T cell receptor beta chain. Repertoires were generated with immunoSEQ multiplex PCR, while TCRdb's copy carries only in-frame clones and drops some. In the table there are a few hundred thousand clones, approximately 90% of which are singletons. The data were obtained in a study of blood T cell repertoires in COVID-19. As for the study in general: Whether acute or convalescent, the COVID-19 samples came from the United States, Italy and Spain.

The study drew participants aged about 18 to 90 years from 24 US areas. Donors were grouped by their self-reported clinical history. Trimming took 6 bases from V and 0 from J, leaving 12 bases between them. This CDR3 region has 14 residues. Germline values: CDR1 MDHEN, CDR2 SYDVKM. The sequence derives from a man younger than 30 who had recovered from COVID-19. The chain links TRBV28 to TRBJ2-7, with D unclear. The sequencing input was PBMCs or T cells enriched from blood (not recorded which). The CDR3 DNA sequence: TGTGCCAGCAGCCGTCGAGGTAGCTCCTACGAGCAGTACTTC. Protein: CASSRRGSSYEQYF.